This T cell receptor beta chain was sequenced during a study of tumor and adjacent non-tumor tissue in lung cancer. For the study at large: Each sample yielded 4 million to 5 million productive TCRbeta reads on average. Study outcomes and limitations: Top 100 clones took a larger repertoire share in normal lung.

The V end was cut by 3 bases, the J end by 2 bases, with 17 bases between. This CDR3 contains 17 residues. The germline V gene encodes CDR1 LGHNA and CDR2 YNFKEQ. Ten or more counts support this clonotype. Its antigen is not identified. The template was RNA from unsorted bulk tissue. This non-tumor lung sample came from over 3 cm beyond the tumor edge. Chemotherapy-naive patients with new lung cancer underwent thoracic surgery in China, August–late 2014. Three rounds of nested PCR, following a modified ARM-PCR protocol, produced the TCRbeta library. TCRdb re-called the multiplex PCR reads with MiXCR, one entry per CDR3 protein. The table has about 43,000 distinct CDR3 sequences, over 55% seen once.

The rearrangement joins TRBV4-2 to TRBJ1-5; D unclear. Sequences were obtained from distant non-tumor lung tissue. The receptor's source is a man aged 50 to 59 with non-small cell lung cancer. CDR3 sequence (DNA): TGTGCCAGCAGCCAGGATTTACAGATTTTGGGCAATCAGCCCCAGCATTTT. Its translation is CASSQDLQILGNQPQHF.